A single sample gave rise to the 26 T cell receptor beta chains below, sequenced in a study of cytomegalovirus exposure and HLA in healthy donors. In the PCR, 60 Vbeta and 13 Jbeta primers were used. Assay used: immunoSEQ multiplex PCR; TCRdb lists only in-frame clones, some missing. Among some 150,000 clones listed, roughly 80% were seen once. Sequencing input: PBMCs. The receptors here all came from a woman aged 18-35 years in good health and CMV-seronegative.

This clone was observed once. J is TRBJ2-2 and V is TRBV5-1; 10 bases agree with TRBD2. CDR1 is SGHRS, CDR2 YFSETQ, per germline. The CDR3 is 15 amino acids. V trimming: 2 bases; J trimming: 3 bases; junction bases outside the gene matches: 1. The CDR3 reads CASSLSGRDTGELFF. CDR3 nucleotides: TGCGCCAGCAGCTTAAGCGGGAGGGACACCGGGGAGCTGTTTTTT.

The CDR3 nucleotides are TGTGCCACCGCTAACCCACTACTGACAGGCCGCGCTTTCTTT. Protein sequence: CATANPLLTGRAFF. The J gene is TRBJ1-1, the V gene TRBV10-3; maybe TRBD1 (6 bases). The CDR3 is 14 residues long. The germline V gene encodes CDR1 ENHRY and CDR2 SYGVKD. The V end was cut by 10 bases, the J end by 11 bases, with 26 bases between.

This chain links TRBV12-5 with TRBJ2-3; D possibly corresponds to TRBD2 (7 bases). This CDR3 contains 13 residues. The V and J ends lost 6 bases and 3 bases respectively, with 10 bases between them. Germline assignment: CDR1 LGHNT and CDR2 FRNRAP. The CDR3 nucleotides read TGTGCTAGTGGAGGGGGGGGGACAGATACGCAGTATTTT. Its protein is CASGGGGTDTQYF. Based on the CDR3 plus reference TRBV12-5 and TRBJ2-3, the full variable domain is DARVTQTPRHKVTEMGQEVTMRCQPILGHNTVFWYRQTMMQGLELLAYFRNRAPLDDSGMPKDRFSAEMPDATLATLKIQPSEPRDSAVYFCASGGGGTDTQYFGPGTRLTVL.

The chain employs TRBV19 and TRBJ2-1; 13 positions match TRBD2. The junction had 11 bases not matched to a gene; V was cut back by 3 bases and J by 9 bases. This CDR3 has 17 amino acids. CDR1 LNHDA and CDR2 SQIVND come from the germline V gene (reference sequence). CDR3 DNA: TGTGCCAGTAGTATCGGGCACTGGACTAGCGGGAGCCCTGAGCAGTTCTTC. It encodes CASSIGHWTSGSPEQFF.

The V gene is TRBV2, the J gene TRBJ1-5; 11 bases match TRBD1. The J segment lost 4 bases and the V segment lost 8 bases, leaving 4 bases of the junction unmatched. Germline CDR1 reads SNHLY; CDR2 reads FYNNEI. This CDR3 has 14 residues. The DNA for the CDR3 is TGTGCCAGCTCGGGACAGGGGGATAATCAGCCCCAGCATTTT. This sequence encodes CASSGQGDNQPQHF. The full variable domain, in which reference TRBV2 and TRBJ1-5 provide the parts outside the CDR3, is EPEVTQTPSHQVTQMGQEVILRCVPISNHLYFYWYRQILGQKVEFLVSFYNNEISEKSEIFDDQFSVERPDGSNFTLKIRSTKLEDSAMYFCASSGQGDNQPQHFGDGTRLSIL.

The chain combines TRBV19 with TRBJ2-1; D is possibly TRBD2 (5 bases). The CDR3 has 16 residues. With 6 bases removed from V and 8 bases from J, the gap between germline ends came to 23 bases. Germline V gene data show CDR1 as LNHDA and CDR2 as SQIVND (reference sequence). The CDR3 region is CASSPNSDISPYEQFF. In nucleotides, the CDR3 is TGTGCCAGTAGCCCGAATAGCGATATTAGCCCGTATGAGCAGTTCTTC.

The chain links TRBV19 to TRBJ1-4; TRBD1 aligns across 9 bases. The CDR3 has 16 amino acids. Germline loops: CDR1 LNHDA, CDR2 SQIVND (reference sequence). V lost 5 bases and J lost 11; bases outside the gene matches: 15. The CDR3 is CASSLNAGQGPGKLFF. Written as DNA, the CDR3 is TGTGCCAGTAGTTTGAACGCCGGACAGGGGCCTGGGAAACTGTTTTTT.

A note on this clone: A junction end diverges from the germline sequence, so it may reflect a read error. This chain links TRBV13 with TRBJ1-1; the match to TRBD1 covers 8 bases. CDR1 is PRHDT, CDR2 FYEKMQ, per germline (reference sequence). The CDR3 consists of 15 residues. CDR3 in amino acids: CASSIGQGLNTEAFF. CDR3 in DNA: TGTGCCAGCAGCATAGGACAGGGATTGAACACTGAAGCTTTCTTT.

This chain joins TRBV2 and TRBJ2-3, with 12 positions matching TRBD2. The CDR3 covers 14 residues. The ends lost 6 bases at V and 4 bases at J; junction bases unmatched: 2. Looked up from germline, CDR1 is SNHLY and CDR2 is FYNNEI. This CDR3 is CASRLAGGADTQYF. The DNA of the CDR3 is TGTGCCAGCAGACTAGCGGGAGGCGCAGATACGCAGTATTTT.

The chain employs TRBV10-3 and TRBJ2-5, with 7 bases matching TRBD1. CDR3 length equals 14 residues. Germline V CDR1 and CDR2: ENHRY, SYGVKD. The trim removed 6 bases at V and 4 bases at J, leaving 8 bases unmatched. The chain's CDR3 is CAISPNPGGETQYF. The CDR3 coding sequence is TGTGCCATCAGCCCGAACCCAGGGGGAGAGACCCAGTACTTC.

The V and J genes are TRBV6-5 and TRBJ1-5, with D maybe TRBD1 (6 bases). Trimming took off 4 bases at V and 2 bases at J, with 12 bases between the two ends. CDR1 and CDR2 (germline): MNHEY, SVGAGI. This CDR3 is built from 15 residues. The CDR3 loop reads CASSSTRQGNQPQHF. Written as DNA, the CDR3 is TGTGCCAGCAGTTCAACTCGACAGGGCAATCAGCCCCAGCATTTT.

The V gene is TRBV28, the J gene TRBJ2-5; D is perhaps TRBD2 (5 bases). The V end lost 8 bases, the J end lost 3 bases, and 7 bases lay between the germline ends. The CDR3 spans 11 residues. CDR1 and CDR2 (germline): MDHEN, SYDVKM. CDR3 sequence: CASWEKETQYF. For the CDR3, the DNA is TGTGCCAGCTGGGAGAAAGAGACCCAGTACTTC.

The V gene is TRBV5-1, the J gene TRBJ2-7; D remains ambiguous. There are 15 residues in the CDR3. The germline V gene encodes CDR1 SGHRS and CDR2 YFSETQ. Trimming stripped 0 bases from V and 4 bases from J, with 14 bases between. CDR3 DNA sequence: TGCGCCAGCAGCTTGGGAGGTAACGTCCTATACGAGCAGTACTTC. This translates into CASSLGGNVLYEQYF.

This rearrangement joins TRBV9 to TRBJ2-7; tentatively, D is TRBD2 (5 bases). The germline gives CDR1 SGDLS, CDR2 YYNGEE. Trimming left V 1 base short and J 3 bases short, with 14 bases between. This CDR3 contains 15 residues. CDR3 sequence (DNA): TGTGCCAGCAGCGTAACGAGCGGAATGAACTACGAGCAGTACTTC. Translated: CASSVTSGMNYEQYF. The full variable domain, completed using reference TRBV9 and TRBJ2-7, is DSGVTQTPKHLITATGQRVTLRCSPRSGDLSVYWYQQSLDQGLQFLIQYYNGEERAKGNILERFSAQQFPDLHSELNLSSLELGDSALYFCASSVTSGMNYEQYFGPGTRLTVT.

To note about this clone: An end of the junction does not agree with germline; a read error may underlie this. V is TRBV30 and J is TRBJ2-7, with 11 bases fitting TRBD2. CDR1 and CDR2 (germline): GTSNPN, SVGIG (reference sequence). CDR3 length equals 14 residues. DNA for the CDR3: TGTGCCTGGCGTGTAGCGGGAGGGGGCTACGAGCAGTACTTC. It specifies CAWRVAGGGYEQYF.

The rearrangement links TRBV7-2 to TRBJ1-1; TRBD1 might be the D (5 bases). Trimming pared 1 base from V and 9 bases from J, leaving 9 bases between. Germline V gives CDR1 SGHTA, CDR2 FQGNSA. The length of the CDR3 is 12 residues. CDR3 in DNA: TGTGCCAGCAGCTTAGGCGGGGGACAAGCTTTCTTT. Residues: CASSLGGGQAFF.

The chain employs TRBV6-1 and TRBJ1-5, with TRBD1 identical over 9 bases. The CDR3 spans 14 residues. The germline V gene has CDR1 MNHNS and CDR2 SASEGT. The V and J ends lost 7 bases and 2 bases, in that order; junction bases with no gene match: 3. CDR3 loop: CASTGQGRNQPQHF. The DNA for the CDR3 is TGTGCCAGCACGGGACAGGGCCGCAATCAGCCCCAGCATTTT.

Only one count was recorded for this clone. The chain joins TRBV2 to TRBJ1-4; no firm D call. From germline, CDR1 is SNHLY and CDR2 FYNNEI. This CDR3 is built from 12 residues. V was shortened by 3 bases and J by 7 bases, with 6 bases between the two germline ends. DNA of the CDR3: TGTGCCAGCAGTGAGCTCAGTGAAAAACTGTTTTTT. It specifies CASSELSEKLFF.

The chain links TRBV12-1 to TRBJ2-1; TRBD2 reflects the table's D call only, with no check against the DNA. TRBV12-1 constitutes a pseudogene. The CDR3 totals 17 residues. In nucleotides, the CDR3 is TGTGCCAGCAGCCCGGCCCTAGCGGGAGGTGTGGGAAATGAGCAGTTCTTC. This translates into CASSPALAGGVGNEQFF.

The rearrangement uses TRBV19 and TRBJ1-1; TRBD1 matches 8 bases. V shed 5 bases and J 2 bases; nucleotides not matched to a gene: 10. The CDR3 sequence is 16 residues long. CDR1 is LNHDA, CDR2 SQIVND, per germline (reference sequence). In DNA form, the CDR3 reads TGTGCCAGTAGTCCAGGACAGGGACGGTTAAACACTGAAGCTTTCTTT. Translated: CASSPGQGRLNTEAFF.

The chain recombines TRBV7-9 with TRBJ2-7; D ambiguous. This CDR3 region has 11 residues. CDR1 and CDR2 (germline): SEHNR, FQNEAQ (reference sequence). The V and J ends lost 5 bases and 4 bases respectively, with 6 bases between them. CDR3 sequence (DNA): TGTGCCAGCAGCCCCCTATACGAGCAGTACTTC. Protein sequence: CASSPLYEQYF.

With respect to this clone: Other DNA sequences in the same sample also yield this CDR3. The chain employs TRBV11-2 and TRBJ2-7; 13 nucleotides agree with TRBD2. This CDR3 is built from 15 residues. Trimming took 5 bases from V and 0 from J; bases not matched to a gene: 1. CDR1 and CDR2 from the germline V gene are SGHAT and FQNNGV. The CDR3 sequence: CASSRTSGSSYEQYF. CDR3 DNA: TGTGCCAGCAGCCGGACTAGCGGGAGCTCCTACGAGCAGTACTTC.

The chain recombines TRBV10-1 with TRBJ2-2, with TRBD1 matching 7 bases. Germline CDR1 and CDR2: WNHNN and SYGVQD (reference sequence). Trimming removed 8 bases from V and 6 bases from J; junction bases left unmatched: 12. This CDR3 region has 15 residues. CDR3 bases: TGCGCCAGCGCGGACAGGACAGCCGGTCCCGGGGAGCTGTTTTTT. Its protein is CASADRTAGPGELFF.

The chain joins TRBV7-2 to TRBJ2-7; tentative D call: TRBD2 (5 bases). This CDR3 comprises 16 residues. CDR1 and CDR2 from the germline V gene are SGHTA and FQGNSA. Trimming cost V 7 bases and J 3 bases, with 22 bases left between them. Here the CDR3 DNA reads TGTGCCAGCACCCCAGAAGTGAGGGAAATTCGCTACGAGCAGTACTTC. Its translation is CASTPEVREIRYEQYF.

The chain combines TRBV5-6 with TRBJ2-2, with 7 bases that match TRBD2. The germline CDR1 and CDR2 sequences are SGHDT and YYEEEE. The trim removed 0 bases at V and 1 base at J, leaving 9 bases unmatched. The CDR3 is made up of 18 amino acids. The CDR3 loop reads CASSLVGLAEENTGELFF. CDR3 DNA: TGTGCCAGCAGCTTGGTTGGCCTAGCGGAGGAGAACACCGGGGAGCTGTTTTTT.

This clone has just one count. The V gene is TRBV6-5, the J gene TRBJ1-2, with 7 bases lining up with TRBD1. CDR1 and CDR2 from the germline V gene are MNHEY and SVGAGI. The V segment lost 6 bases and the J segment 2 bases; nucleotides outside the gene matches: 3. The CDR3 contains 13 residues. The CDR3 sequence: CASSETGNYGYTF. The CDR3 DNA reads TGTGCCAGCAGCGAGACAGGGAACTATGGCTACACCTTC.